The 21 T cell receptor beta chains reported below all come from one sample, sequenced in a study of cytomegalovirus exposure and HLA in healthy donors. In the PCR, 60 Vbeta and 13 Jbeta primers were used. Assay: immunoSEQ multiplex PCR; the TCRdb copy retains only in-frame clones and omits some. The profile shows around 100,000 clones, about 70% of them singletons. Sequencing used PBMCs. Source of these receptors: a man between 25 and 39 years old in good health and CMV-seropositive.

The rearrangement joins TRBV6-6 to TRBJ1-1; 9 bases match TRBD1. CDR1 and CDR2 (germline): MNHNY, SVGAGI (reference sequence). This CDR3 comprises 16 residues. The J segment lost 5 bases and the V segment lost 2 bases, leaving 9 bases of the junction unmatched. CDR3 DNA sequence: TGTGCCAGCAGTTACCAAGACAGGGGGGTTAGTACTGAAGCTTTCTTT. Protein product: CASSYQDRGVSTEAFF.

The chain links TRBV28 to TRBJ1-3; a weak D match, TRBD1 (6 bases). From germline, CDR1 is MDHEN and CDR2 SYDVKM. The CDR3 is 16 amino acids. With 1 base removed from V and 0 bases from J, the gap between germline ends came to 10 bases. The CDR3 DNA is TGTGCCAGCAGTTTATATGGACAGTCCTCTGGAAACACCATATATTTT. Amino acids: CASSLYGQSSGNTIYF. The variable domain in full, with the rest retrieved from reference TRBV28 and TRBJ1-3, is DVKVTQSSRYLVKRTGEKVFLECVQDMDHENMFWYRQDPGLGLRLIYFSYDVKMKEKGDIPEGYSVSREKKERFSLILESASTNQTSMYLCASSLYGQSSGNTIYFGEGSWLTVV.

This clone was seen only a few times. At one boundary the junction diverges from the germline segment, which might be a read error. CDR3 DNA: TGTGCCAGCAGCCCTCCCCCAACAGGGCCTAGCACAGATATGCAGTATTTT. Translated, it gives CASSPPPTGPSTDMQYF. The chain has TRBV28 and TRBJ2-3; maybe TRBD1 (6 bases). CDR1 MDHEN and CDR2 SYDVKM come from the germline V gene. This CDR3 is built from 17 residues.

The CDR3 DNA reads TGCGCCAGCAGCTTGGACGGGGTAAGCTCCTACGAGCAGTACTTC. It is translated as CASSLDGVSSYEQYF. The rearrangement joins TRBV5-1 to TRBJ2-7; D is perhaps TRBD2 (5 bases). In germline, CDR1 is SGHRS, CDR2 YFSETQ. The CDR3 runs 15 residues. Trimming took off 0 bases at V and 0 bases at J, with 10 bases between the two ends. Drawing the rest from reference TRBV5-1 and TRBJ2-7, the complete variable domain is KAGVTQTPRYLIKTRGQQVTLSCSPISGHRSVSWYQQTPGQGLQFLFEYFSETQRNKGNFPGRFSGRQFSNSRSEMNVSTLELGDSALYLCASSLDGVSSYEQYFGPGTRLTVT.

The chain couples TRBV6-1 to TRBJ2-7; 7 nucleotides align to TRBD1. Trimming at V came to 0 bases and at J to 6 bases, leaving 14 bases not matched to a gene. Germline V gives CDR1 MNHNS, CDR2 SASEGT. The CDR3 contains 17 residues. The CDR3 DNA follows: TGTGCCAGCAGTGAAGCCCAAGCGTCCGCAGGGGGTATCGAGCAGTACTTC. The encoded protein is CASSEAQASAGGIEQYF.

The chain combines TRBV6-1 with TRBJ1-1, with 9 bases identical to TRBD1. Trimming removed 6 bases from V and 7 bases from J; junction bases left unmatched: 9. The CDR3 is 14 amino acids. CDR1 is MNHNS and CDR2 is SASEGT in the germline V gene. CDR3 residues: CASSSEGQGDEAFF. In nucleotides, the CDR3 is TGTGCCAGCAGCTCTGAGGGACAGGGAGATGAAGCTTTCTTT.

This rearrangement joins TRBV7-9 to TRBJ2-7; the D gene is possibly TRBD2 (6 bases). V was pared by 2 bases and J by 3 bases, with 8 bases between. Germline V gene sequence: CDR1 SEHNR, CDR2 FQNEAQ (reference sequence). The CDR3 has 13 amino acids. For the CDR3, the DNA is TGTGCCAGCAGCTTAACGGAGGGCTACGAGCAGTACTTC. Amino acids: CASSLTEGYEQYF.

The chain combines TRBV6-1 with TRBJ1-2; D gene ambiguous. Germline assignment: CDR1 MNHNS and CDR2 SASEGT. The germline V and J ends were trimmed by 0 bases and 6 bases, with 11 bases remaining between them. The CDR3 covers 14 residues. CDR3 residues: CASSEARGRDGYTF. The DNA for the CDR3 is TGTGCCAGCAGTGAAGCGCGCGGGCGGGATGGCTACACCTTC.

This clone was recorded a few times. CDR3: CASSRQGGSYEQYF. The CDR3 bases are TGTGCCAGCAGCCGACAGGGTGGTTCCTACGAGCAGTACTTC. The V gene is TRBV6-5, the J gene TRBJ2-7, with 7 bases fitting TRBD1. V lost 6 bases and J lost 1; bases outside the gene matches: 6. Germline lookup yields CDR1 MNHEY and CDR2 SVGAGI. CDR3 length: 14 amino acids.

The chain is built from TRBV9 and TRBJ1-2, with 8 bases identical to TRBD1. Germline V gene lookup returns CDR1 SGDLS and CDR2 YYNGEE. There are 13 residues in the CDR3. The ends lost 2 bases at V and 8 bases at J; junction bases unmatched: 5. The CDR3 DNA follows: TGTGCCAGCAGCGTGGCGGACAGGGAGGGCTACACCTTC. Its protein product is CASSVADREGYTF.

This chain joins TRBV19 and TRBJ1-3; TRBD1 agrees at 12 bases. The V gene's germline CDR1 is LNHDA and CDR2 SQIVND (reference sequence). This CDR3 has 19 amino acids. With 4 bases clipped from V and 3 bases from J, the junction kept 13 bases outside the gene matches. The CDR3 DNA reads as TGTGCCAGTAGTACGCTACCCGGGACAGGGGGCGCGGGTGGAAACACCATATATTTT. The encoded protein is CASSTLPGTGGAGGNTIYF.

This clone was seen at least ten times. This chain joins TRBV16 and TRBJ2-1, with 7 bases matching TRBD2. Germline-derived CDR1 and CDR2 are KGHSY and FQNENV. The CDR3 is 17 residues long. V trimming: 4 bases; J trimming: 2 bases; junction bases outside the gene matches: 11. In DNA form, the CDR3 reads TGTGCCAGCAGCCGACCCTACGCGGCGGGGGCCTACAATGAGCAGTTCTTC. This sequence encodes CASSRPYAAGAYNEQFF.

This chain links TRBV12-5 with TRBJ1-5; TRBD1 matches at 9 bases. Germline lookup yields CDR1 LGHNT and CDR2 FRNRAP. The CDR3 is 20 residues long. J was trimmed by 3 bases and V by 2 bases; bases with no gene match: 17. The DNA of the CDR3 is TGTGCTAGTGGTTTGTTTCTAGGGTCGAGCCGGGACAGGGTCAATCAGCCCCAGCATTTT. It yields the protein CASGLFLGSSRDRVNQPQHF.

This chain connects TRBV29-1 to TRBJ1-2; tentatively, D is TRBD1 (6 bases). Germline CDR1 is SQVTM and CDR2 is ANQGSEA. There are 14 residues in the CDR3. Trimming shortened V by 7 bases and J by 1 base, and 16 bases separated the two germline ends. CDR3: CSAAGTQVNYGYTF. CDR3 sequence (DNA): TGCAGCGCAGCCGGGACACAAGTTAACTATGGCTACACCTTC. Based on the CDR3 plus reference TRBV29-1 and TRBJ1-2, the full variable domain is SAVISQKPSRDICQRGTSLTIQCQVDSQVTMMFWYRQQPGQSLTLIATANQGSEATYESGFVIDKFPISRPNLTFSTLTVSNMSPEDSSIYLCSAAGTQVNYGYTFGSGTRLTVV.

In its sample, this clone was seen a few times. The chain has TRBV4-3 and TRBJ2-1; 14 bases fit TRBD2. This CDR3 comprises 15 residues. Germline V gene data show CDR1 as LGHNA and CDR2 as YSLEER. The V and J ends lost 1 base and 8 bases, in that order; junction bases with no gene match: 1. CDR3 amino acids: CASSQGTSGGYEQFF. CDR3 DNA: TGCGCCAGCAGCCAAGGGACTAGCGGGGGGTATGAGCAGTTCTTC.

The sample holds one count of this clone. Lacking the conserved final phenylalanine or tryptophan, this CDR3 likely reflects a read error. The chain links TRBV7-3 to TRBJ2-7; 12 nucleotides match TRBD1. The trim removed 3 bases at V and 4 bases at J, leaving 1 base unmatched. Looked up from germline, CDR1 is SGHTA and CDR2 is FQGTGA. The CDR3 is 14 residues long. DNA of the CDR3: TGTGCCAGCAGCTTGGGACAGGGGGCGTACGAGCAGTACCTC. This encodes CASSLGQGAYEQYL.

The chain carries TRBV4-1 and TRBJ2-1, with D tentatively TRBD1 (5 bases). This CDR3 comprises 15 residues. Germline loops: CDR1 MGHRA, CDR2 YSYEKL. The germline V and J ends were trimmed by 0 bases and 10 bases, with 16 bases remaining between them. CDR3 sequence reads: CASSQEWGRASEQFF. The CDR3, as DNA: TGCGCCAGCAGCCAAGAATGGGGCAGGGCGTCGGAGCAGTTCTTC.

The chain employs TRBV19 and TRBJ2-7; a possible D gene is TRBD1 (5 bases). CDR1 is LNHDA, CDR2 SQIVND, per germline (reference sequence). Trimming removed 3 bases at V and 5 bases at J, with 11 bases between. The CDR3 runs to 13 residues. CDR3 loop: CASSISAGNEQYF. DNA of the CDR3: TGTGCCAGTAGTATTTCGGCAGGGAACGAGCAGTACTTC.

This clone showed up just a few times. This rearrangement joins TRBV7-8 to TRBJ1-5; TRBD1 matches at 9 bases. Germline CDR1 reads SGHVS; CDR2 reads FQNEAQ. This CDR3 has 16 amino acids. The V segment lost 3 bases and the J segment 6 bases; nucleotides outside the gene matches: 9. The CDR3 reads CASSFIGQGFTQPQHF. The CDR3 nucleotides are TGTGCCAGCAGCTTTATTGGACAGGGGTTTACTCAGCCCCAGCATTTT. The full variable domain, its missing parts supplied by reference TRBV7-8 and TRBJ1-5, is GAGVSQSPRYKVAKRGQDVALRCDPISGHVSLFWYQQALGQGPEFLTYFQNEAQLDKSGLPSDRFFAERPEGSVSTLKIQRTQQEDSAVYLCASSFIGQGFTQPQHFGDGTRLSIL.

This chain uses TRBV5-4 with TRBJ2-5, with 9 positions matching TRBD1. With the DNA end fitting TRBJ2-7 better, the J assignment may be wrong. The CDR3 loop spans 16 amino acids. Germline values: CDR1 SGHNT, CDR2 YYREEE (reference sequence). The CDR3 coding sequence is TGTGCCAGCAGCAAGAAAGTGACAGGGGGTGAAGACGAGCAGTACTTC. This sequence encodes CASSKKVTGGEDEQYF.

DNA for the CDR3: TGTGCCAGCAGTGTTTGGACGCAGGGGAAGTACTTC. It encodes CASSVWTQGKYF. The chain couples TRBV28 to TRBJ2-7, with D possibly TRBD1 on 6 matching bases. CDR1 is MDHEN, CDR2 SYDVKM, per germline. This CDR3 comprises 12 residues. The germline V and J ends were trimmed by 5 bases and 11 bases, with 16 bases remaining between them.